This T cell receptor beta chain comes out of a study of blood T cell repertoires in COVID-19. Turning to the study itself: Collection of acute and convalescent COVID-19 samples took place in the United States, Italy and Spain. Sources were T cells, B-cell-depleted T cells, or PBMCs; the material itself was cDNA or gDNA.

Looked up from germline, CDR1 is MDHEN and CDR2 is SYDVKM. This CDR3 region has 15 residues. After removal of 8 bases from V and 0 bases from J, the junction contained 4 bases not matched to a gene. The Seattle patients joined while their infection was active and were tracked longitudinally afterward. Source study methods: It was from reference gene primer amplification that nucleated cell counts were estimated. Assay: immunoSEQ multiplex PCR; the TCRdb copy retains only in-frame clones and omits some. V and J calls and clone size are as listed in that table; D and trimming were resolved from the DNA. The repertoire holds approximately 59,000 clones, with approximately 78% as singletons.

Sequences were obtained from peripheral blood. This chain joins TRBV28 and TRBJ1-5, with 10 bases matching TRBD1. The clonotype originates from a man aged 60 to 69 with COVID-19, enrolled during active disease. The CDR3 DNA is TGTGCCAGCTTGGGGACAGGGGATAGCAATCAGCCCCAGCATTTT. It is translated as CASLGTGDSNQPQHF.